The 8 T cell receptor beta chains presented below share a single source sample, sequenced in a study of response to subunit inactivated influenza vaccine. TCRdb re-called the RT-PCR reads through MiXCR, storing one row per CDR3 protein. The table shows over 400,000 distinct CDR3 sequences, with roughly 9.8% occurring only once. The input for sequencing was PBMCs from blood, taken roughly 6 weeks after vaccination. Receptor source: a man between 45 and 60 years old who received an inactivated influenza vaccine.

This chain joins TRBV15 and TRBJ1-4; D not certain. The V end lost 0 bases, the J end lost 10 bases, and 15 bases lay between the germline ends. CDR1 is LNHNV and CDR2 is YYDKDF in the germline V gene (reference sequence). The length of the CDR3 is 15 residues. The CDR3 sequence is CATSRDRSRAGKLFF. The CDR3 DNA sequence: TGTGCCACCAGCAGAGACAGGTCCCGGGCCGGAAAACTGTTTTTT.

This clonotype is a singleton in its sample. The junction differs from germline at one of its ends, possibly a read error. The chain joins TRBV15 to TRBJ1-2, with D maybe TRBD1 (5 bases). Germline V CDR1 and CDR2: LNHNV, YYDKDF (reference sequence). The CDR3 consists of 12 residues. As DNA, the CDR3 is TGTGCCACCAGCCCGGGACCGAGCTGCTACAACTTC. It is translated as CATSPGPSCYNF.

This clonotype showed up just a few times. The chain links TRBV18 to TRBJ1-5; 8 nucleotides line up with TRBD1. The trim removed 3 bases at V and 5 bases at J, leaving 6 bases unmatched. The V gene's germline CDR1 is KGHSH and CDR2 LQKENI. The CDR3 is 15 residues long. The DNA of the CDR3 is TGTGCCAGCTCACCGGGCAGGGGGCCAGATCAGCCCCAGCATTTT. Residues: CASSPGRGPDQPQHF.

Many counts were recorded for this clonotype. V and J are TRBV20-1 and TRBJ1-5, with a possible D match to TRBD1 (5 bases). The CDR3 runs 13 residues. Trimming left V 5 bases short and J 0 bases short, with 8 bases between. Germline V lookup: CDR1 DFQATT, CDR2 SNEGSKA (reference sequence). This chain's CDR3 is CSAGHPSNQPQHF. For the CDR3, the DNA is TGCAGTGCTGGACATCCTAGCAATCAGCCCCAGCATTTT.

This clonotype was observed a few times. This chain uses TRBV5-1 with TRBJ1-4; D is unclear. Trimming cost V 0 bases and J 0 bases, with 6 bases left between them. Germline lookup yields CDR1 SGHRS and CDR2 YFSETQ. This CDR3 comprises 15 residues. The CDR3 DNA follows: TGCGCCAGCAGCTTGGCGGGATCAACTAATGAAAAACTGTTTTTT. As protein: CASSLAGSTNEKLFF.

This clonotype showed up just a few times. The chain is built from TRBV11-2 and TRBJ2-7; TRBD1 is a possible D gene (6 bases). From germline, CDR1 is SGHAT and CDR2 FQNNGV. This CDR3 is 15 amino acids long. V was clipped by 0 bases and J by 2 bases, with 11 bases between them. CDR3 DNA sequence: TGTGCCAGCAGCTTAGAATGGGACACCCCCTACGAGCAGTACTTC. The encoded protein is CASSLEWDTPYEQYF.

This chain's CDR3 is CAISESTVRSEQFF. The CDR3 DNA follows: TGTGCCATCAGTGAATCAACGGTGCGTAGTGAGCAGTTCTTC. The chain links TRBV10-3 to TRBJ2-1; no firm D call. CDR3 length equals 14 residues. The ends were cut back, 3 bases at V and 9 bases at J, with 15 bases in the middle. Germline values: CDR1 ENHRY, CDR2 SYGVKD.

A few counts support this clonotype. The chain employs TRBV11-1 and TRBJ2-3, with TRBD2 identical over 15 bases. Germline-derived CDR1 and CDR2 are SGHAT and FQDESV (reference sequence). The V and J ends lost 4 bases and 5 bases, in that order; junction bases with no gene match: 13. The CDR3 covers 19 residues. The CDR3 protein is CASSSGTSGGSGGRDTQYF. In nucleotides, the CDR3 is TGTGCCAGCAGCTCCGGGACTAGCGGGGGGAGCGGCGGAAGAGATACGCAGTATTTT.